This T cell receptor (beta chain) was sequenced during a study of blood T cell repertoires in COVID-19. Seattle's enrolled individuals joined amid active infection and were then monitored longitudinally. The assay was immunoSEQ multiplex PCR, and TCRdb's table has in-frame clones only and misses some. The data contain 150,000 to 200,000 clones, around 80% of them seen just once; the ten biggest clones take up around 8%. The length of the CDR3 is 15 residues. V was pared by 0 bases and J by 0 bases, with 8 bases between. Per the germline V gene, CDR1 is MNHEY and CDR2 is SVGAGI. This sequence was found in a woman aged 60-70 years with COVID-19, enrolled during active disease. The genes are TRBV6-5 and TRBJ1-2; D gene uncertain. Sequenced sample: peripheral blood. This chain's CDR3 is CASSYSRSANYGYTF. The DNA for the CDR3 is TGTGCCAGCAGTTACTCACGCAGCGCTAACTATGGCTACACCTTC.